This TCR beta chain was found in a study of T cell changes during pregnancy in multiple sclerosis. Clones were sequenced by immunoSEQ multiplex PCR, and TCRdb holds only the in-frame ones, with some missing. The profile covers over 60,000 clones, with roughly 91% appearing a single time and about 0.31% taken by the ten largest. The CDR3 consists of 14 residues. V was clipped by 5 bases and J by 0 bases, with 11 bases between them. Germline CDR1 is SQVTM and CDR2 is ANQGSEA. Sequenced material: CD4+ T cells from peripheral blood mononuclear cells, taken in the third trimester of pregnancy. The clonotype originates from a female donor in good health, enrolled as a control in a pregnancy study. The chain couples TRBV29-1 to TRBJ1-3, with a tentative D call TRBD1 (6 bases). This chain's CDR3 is CSVQQGPSGNTIYF. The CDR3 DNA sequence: TGCAGCGTTCAACAGGGTCCCTCTGGAAACACCATATATTTT.